This T cell receptor (beta chain) was recorded in a study of OX40 agonist ivuxolimab in advanced cancers. Germline lookup yields CDR1 SGHVS and CDR2 FQNEAQ. Trimming shortened V by 6 bases and J by 7 bases, and 21 bases separated the two germline ends. This CDR3 is built from 16 residues. Produced via immunoSEQ multiplex PCR; TCRdb's table is partial and in-frame only. The sample lists about 53,000 clones, 88% occurring once. This TCR was recovered from an adult with an advanced solid tumor such as melanoma, head and neck, liver or kidney cancer. The rearrangement uses TRBV7-8 and TRBJ2-2, with D perhaps matching TRBD1 or TRBD2 (5 bases each). Material: CD4+ or CD8+ T cells sorted from blood, obtained in a trial of the OX40 agonist ivuxolimab. The CDR3 sequence is CASRIESQGVGGELFF. CDR3 coding DNA: TGTGCCAGCAGAATAGAGTCCCAGGGAGTTGGCGGGGAGCTGTTTTTT.